This entry concerns a single TCR beta chain. This sample is part of a study of cytotoxic CD8 clonotypes in ibrutinib-treated CLL. Target depth was 1 in 200,000 to 1 in 1 million T cells, about 10x per clonotype. Sequencing used immunoSEQ multiplex PCR; TCRdb keeps in-frame clones, though not all of them. The profile shows 100,000 to 150,000 clones, 70% to 90% of them singletons. The material was PBMCs, obtained after 24 months of ibrutinib treatment. The receptor's source is a human donor with chronic lymphocytic leukemia.

CDR3 nucleotides: TGCAGCGTTGTTCCAGGGATGAACACTGAAGCTTTCTTT. Translating gives CSVVPGMNTEAFF. J is TRBJ1-1 and V is TRBV29-1; possibly TRBD1 for D (5 bases). The V end was cut by 4 bases, the J end by 0 bases, with 9 bases between. This CDR3 has 13 residues. From germline, CDR1 is SQVTM and CDR2 ANQGSEA.